The present T cell receptor beta chain was sequenced within a study of CD8 T cells in Susac syndrome. Whole-study results and caveats: Clonal expansion was absent from the CD4+ T cell repertoires in Susac syndrome.

This CDR3 spans 12 amino acids. Between the trimmed V and J ends, which lost 8 bases and 4 bases, there was a span of 11 bases. Germline V gives CDR1 SNHLY, CDR2 FYNNEI. After extraction with the RNeasy kit, roughly 0.5 to 1 ug of the RNA was reverse transcribed using random hexamers. The immunoSEQ assay covered 54 Vbeta and 13 Jbeta segments for CDR3. One entry per CDR3 protein results from TCRdb running MiXCR on the immunoSEQ multiplex PCR reads. The sample contains roughly 160,000 distinct CDR3 sequences, 90% to 97% of which appear only once. Concerning this clonotype: The antigen is not known.

This sequence joins TRBV2 and TRBJ2-5; D not certain. The specimen was CD4+ T cells from PBMCs. This clonotype originated in a human donor with Susac syndrome. The CDR3, as DNA: TGTGCCAGCGGACCCCCCGTAGAGACCCAGTACTTC. It encodes CASGPPVETQYF.